The clone carrying this T cell receptor beta chain was counted a few times. The CDR3 extends over 16 amino acids. The germline gives CDR1 DFQATT, CDR2 SNEGSKA (reference sequence). V shed 0 bases, J shed 1 base, and the junction held 6 bases outside the gene matches. The sample belongs to a study of identical twins. TCRdb fed the 5' RACE reads into MiXCR, producing one record per CDR3 protein. Among fewer than 250,000 distinct CDR3 sequences listed, approximately 6.8% were seen once. A further study also used this sample, focusing on yellow fever vaccine responses in identical twins.

The clonotype was recovered from a woman under 30 in good health. The rearrangement uses TRBV20-1 and TRBJ2-4; 7 bases map to TRBD2. The sample was CD8+ T cells sorted from blood. CDR3 protein: CSARDGAGEAKNIQYF. The CDR3 region has the DNA TGCAGTGCTAGAGATGGCGCGGGAGAGGCCAAAAACATTCAGTACTTC.